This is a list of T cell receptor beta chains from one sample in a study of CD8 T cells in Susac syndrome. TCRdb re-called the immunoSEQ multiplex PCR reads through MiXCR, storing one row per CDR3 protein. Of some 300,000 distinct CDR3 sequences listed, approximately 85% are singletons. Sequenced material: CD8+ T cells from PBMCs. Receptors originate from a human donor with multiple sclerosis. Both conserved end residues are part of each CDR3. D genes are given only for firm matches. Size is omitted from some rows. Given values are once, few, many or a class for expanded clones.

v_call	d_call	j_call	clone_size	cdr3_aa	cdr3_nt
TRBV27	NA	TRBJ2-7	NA	CASSYDPRGEQYF	TGTGCCAGCAGTTACGATCCGAGGGGCGAGCAGTACTTC
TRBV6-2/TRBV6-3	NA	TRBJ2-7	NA	CASSRRDNTYEQYF	TGTGCCAGCAGTAGACGGGACAACACCTACGAGCAGTACTTC
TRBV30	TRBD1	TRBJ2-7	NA	CAWTSTPGGEQYF	TGTGCCTGGACCTCGACTCCAGGGGGCGAGCAGTACTTC
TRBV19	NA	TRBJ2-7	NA	CASSPGLYEQYF	TGTGCCAGTAGTCCGGGACTCTACGAGCAGTACTTC
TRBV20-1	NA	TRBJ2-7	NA	CSASPLKSSYEQYF	TGCAGTGCTAGCCCTCTTAAAAGCTCCTACGAGCAGTACTTC
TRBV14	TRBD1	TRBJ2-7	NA	CASSQDPQYSNDRAYEQYF	TGTGCCAGCAGCCAAGATCCCCAATACTCAAATGACAGGGCTTACGAGCAGTACTTC
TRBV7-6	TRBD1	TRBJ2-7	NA	CASSPLGTGGYEQYF	TGTGCCAGCAGCCCTCTGGGGACAGGGGGATACGAGCAGTACTTC
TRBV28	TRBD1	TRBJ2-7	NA	CASSLRDRGAEQYF	TGTGCCAGCAGTCTCCGGGACAGGGGGGCTGAGCAGTACTTC
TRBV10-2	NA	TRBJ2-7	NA	CASSESLGLLSYEQYF	TGCGCCAGCAGTGAGTCGCTTGGACTCCTTTCCTACGAGCAGTACTTC
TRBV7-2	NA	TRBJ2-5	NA	CAIPLPPRETQYF	TGTGCCATCCCCCTCCCTCCCCGCGAGACCCAGTACTTC
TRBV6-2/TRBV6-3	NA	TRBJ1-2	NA	CASSERSYGYTF	TGTGCCAGCAGTGAAAGAAGCTATGGCTACACCTTC
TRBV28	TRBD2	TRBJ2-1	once	CASRWTSGSHNEQFF	TGTGCCAGCAGATGGACTAGCGGGAGCCACAATGAGCAGTTCTTC
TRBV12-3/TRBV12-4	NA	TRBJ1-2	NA	CASSSRDRYYGYTF	TGTGCCAGCAGTTCCCGGGACCGTTACTATGGCTACACCTTC
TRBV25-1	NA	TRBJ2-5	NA	CATLRGQTQYF	TGTGCAACTCTCCGGGGCCAGACCCAGTACTTC
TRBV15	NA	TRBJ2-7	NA	CATSRAGTPYEQYF	TGTGCCACCAGCAGAGCCGGGACTCCGTACGAGCAGTACTTC
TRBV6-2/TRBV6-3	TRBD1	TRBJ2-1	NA	CASSLTGTGTEQFF	TGTGCCAGCAGTCTCACCGGGACAGGTACTGAGCAGTTCTTC
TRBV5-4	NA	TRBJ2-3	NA	CASSLAEWQTRRDTQYF	TGTGCCAGCAGTCTCGCAGAATGGCAAACGAGAAGGGATACGCAGTATTTT
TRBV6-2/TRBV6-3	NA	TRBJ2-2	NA	CASSPLYAGELFF	TGTGCCAGCAGTCCCTTATACGCCGGGGAGCTGTTTTTT
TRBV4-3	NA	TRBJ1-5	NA	CASSLRQFNQPQHF	TGCGCCAGCAGCCTCCGACAGTTTAATCAGCCCCAGCATTTT
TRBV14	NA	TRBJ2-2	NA	CASSQALNTGELFF	TGTGCCAGCAGCCAAGCTCTCAACACCGGGGAGCTGTTTTTT
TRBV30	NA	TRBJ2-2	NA	CAWSVGTTNTGELFF	TGTGCCTGGAGTGTAGGGACAACGAACACCGGGGAGCTGTTTTTT
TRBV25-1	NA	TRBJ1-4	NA	CASSSGTVPTNEKLFF	TGTGCCAGCAGTTCCGGGACCGTCCCAACTAATGAAAAACTGTTTTTT
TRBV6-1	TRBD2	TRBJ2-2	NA	CAERGPNTGELFF	TGTGCGGAGCGGGGCCCGAACACCGGGGAGCTGTTTTTT
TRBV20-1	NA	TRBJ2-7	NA	CSAHLEGTSRPLYEQYF	TGCAGTGCTCACTTAGAAGGGACCTCTCGACCACTATACGAGCAGTACTTC
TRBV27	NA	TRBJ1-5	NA	CASSLFAGIGQPQHF	TGTGCCAGCAGTTTATTCGCGGGGATCGGGCAGCCCCAGCATTTT
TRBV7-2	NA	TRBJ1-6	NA	CASRPPLSSPLHF	TGTGCCAGCAGGCCCCCCCTCAGTTCACCCCTCCACTTT
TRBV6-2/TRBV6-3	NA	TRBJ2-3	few	CASSSIVFGEEDTQYF	TGTGCCAGCAGTTCAATAGTCTTCGGGGAGGAGGATACGCAGTATTTT
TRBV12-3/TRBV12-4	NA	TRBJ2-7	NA	CASSLFRIYEQYF	TGTGCCAGCAGTCTTTTCCGGATATACGAGCAGTACTTC
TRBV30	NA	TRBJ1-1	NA	CAWSPGRANTEAFF	TGTGCCTGGAGCCCGGGTCGGGCGAACACTGAAGCTTTCTTT